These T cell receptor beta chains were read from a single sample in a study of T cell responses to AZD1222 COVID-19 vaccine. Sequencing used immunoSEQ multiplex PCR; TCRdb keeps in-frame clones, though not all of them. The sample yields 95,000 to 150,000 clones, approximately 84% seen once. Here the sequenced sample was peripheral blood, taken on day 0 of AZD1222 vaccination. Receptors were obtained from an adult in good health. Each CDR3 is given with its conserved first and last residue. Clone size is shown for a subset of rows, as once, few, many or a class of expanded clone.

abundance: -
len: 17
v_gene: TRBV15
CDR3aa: CATSRGRSGGRMDGYTF

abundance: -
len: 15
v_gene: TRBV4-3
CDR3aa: CASSQAQGFSYEQYF

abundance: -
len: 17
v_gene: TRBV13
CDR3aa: CASSSTSGRGHEETQYF

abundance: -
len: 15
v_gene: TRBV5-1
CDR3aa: CASSLTSGGTYEQYF

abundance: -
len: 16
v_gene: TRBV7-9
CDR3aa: CASSPGVVGSWETQYF

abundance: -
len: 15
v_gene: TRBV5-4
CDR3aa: CASSSTGTGIYGYTF

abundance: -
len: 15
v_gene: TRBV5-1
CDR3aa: CASSYPPDSSYEQYF

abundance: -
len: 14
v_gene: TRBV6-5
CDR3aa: CASKRDRNTGELFF

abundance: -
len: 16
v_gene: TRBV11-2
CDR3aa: CASSSVRTKGQDYHTF

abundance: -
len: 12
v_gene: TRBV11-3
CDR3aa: CASSRDSYEQYF

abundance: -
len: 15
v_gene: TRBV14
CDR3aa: CASSDWLAGGNEQFF

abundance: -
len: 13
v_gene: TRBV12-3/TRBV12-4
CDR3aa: CASSLHRRDEQYF

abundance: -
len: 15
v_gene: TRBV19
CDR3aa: CASREGQGAFYGYTF

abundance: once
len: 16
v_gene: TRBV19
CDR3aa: CASSPSRGRGDQPQHF

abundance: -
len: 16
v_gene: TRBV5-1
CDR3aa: CASSGGRGTSTDTQYF

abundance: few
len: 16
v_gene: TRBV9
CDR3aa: CASSVGRTAMNTEAFF

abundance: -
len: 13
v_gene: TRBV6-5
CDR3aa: CASLGLGQETQYF

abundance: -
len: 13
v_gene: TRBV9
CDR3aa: CASSVVLAGEQFF

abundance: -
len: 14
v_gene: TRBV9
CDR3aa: CASSGGGAGEKLFF

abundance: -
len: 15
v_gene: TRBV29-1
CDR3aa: CSFNYPVGQAFEQYF

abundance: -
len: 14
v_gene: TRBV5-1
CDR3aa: CASSLSGPVTEAFF

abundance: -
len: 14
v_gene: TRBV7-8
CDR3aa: CASSKPGTGYEQYF

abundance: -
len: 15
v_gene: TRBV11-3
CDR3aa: CASSLPGQGNYGYTF

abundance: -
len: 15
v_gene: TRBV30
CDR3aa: CAHPGPASNTGELFF

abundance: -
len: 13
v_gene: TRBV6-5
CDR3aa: CASRSQGYYGYTF

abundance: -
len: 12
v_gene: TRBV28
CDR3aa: CASSYGGDGYTF

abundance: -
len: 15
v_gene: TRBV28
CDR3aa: CASSSSGTEGGEAFF

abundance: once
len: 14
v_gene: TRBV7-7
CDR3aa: CASSLNGGADTQYF

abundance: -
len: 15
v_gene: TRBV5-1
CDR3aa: CASSSDSPGDSPLHF

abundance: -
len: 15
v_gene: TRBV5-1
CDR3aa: CASSMGLAGGGEQFF

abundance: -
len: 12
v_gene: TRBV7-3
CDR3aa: CASSSQHNEQFF

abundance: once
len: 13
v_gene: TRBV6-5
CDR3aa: CASSYLGNTEAFF

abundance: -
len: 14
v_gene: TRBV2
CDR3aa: CASSEHWGNAEAFF

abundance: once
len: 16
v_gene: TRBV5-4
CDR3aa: CASSPPPGALSYEQYF

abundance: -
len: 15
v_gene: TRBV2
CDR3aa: CASRTGTGGNQPQHF

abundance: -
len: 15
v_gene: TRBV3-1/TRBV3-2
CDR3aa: CASSRGDSSYNEQFF

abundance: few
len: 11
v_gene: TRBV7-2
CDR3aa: CASSGGSALHF

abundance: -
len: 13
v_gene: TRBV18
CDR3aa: CASAPGGSTEAFF

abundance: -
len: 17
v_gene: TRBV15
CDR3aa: CATSRAGSGRGIYEQYF

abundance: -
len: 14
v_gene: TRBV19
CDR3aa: CASKRGAGNTEAFF

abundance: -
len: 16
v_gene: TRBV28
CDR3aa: CASSSLAGEGYNEQFF

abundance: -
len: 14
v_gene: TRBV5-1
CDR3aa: CASSPMIQGNEQFF

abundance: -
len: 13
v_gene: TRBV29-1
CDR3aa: CSGARGDSGELFF

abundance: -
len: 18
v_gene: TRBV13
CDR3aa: CASSQPNDLAGSPGEQFF

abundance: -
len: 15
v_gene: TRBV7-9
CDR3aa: CASRPPTERVYEQYF

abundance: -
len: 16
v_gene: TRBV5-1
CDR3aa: CASSPGTGGSYNEQFF

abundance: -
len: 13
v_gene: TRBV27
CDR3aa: CASSPFGANVLTF

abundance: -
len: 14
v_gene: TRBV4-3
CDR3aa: CASSQGGTNQPQHF

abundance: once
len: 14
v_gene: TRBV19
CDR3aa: CASGQVGGSYEQYF

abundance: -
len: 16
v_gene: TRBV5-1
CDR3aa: CASSKDSGGYPYGYTF

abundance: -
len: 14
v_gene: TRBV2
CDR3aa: CASSLLGNTDTQYF